Below are 24 T cell receptor beta chains sequenced from a single sample in a study of shared clonotypes between healthy human individuals. Data came from immunoSEQ multiplex PCR; TCRdb stores just in-frame clones and leaves some out. The sample records roughly 660,000 clones, 80% to 95% being singletons. The specimen was memory CD8+ T cells from PBMCs. Subset indicated: CD45RO+ cells pooled with CCR7-negative TemRA cells. The receptors derive from a man between 18 and 29 years old in good health. Some clones in this sample may be carry-over from other donors' samples.

This rearrangement joins TRBV19 to TRBJ2-1; no firm D call. The CDR3 consists of 13 residues. Germline V gene data show CDR1 as LNHDA and CDR2 as SQIVND (reference sequence). Trimming left V 4 bases short and J 0 bases short, with 4 bases between. The CDR3 DNA follows: TGTGCCAGTAGTAGTGGCTCCTACAATGAGCAGTTCTTC. Encoded protein: CASSSGSYNEQFF. Together with reference TRBV19 and TRBJ2-1, the CDR3 gives the full variable domain: DGGITQSPKYLFRKEGQNVTLSCEQNLNHDAMYWYRQDPGQGLRLIYYSQIVNDFQKGDIAEGYSVSREKKESFPLTVTSAQKNPTAFYLCASSSGSYNEQFFGPGTRLTVL.

This rearrangement joins TRBV6-1 to TRBJ2-2; D uncertain. V shed 3 bases and J shed 3 bases, with 20 bases lying between them. Germline V lookup: CDR1 MNHNS, CDR2 SASEGT. The CDR3 extends over 18 amino acids. This chain's CDR3 is CASSDALIREVDTGELFF. CDR3 nucleotide sequence: TGTGCCAGCAGTGATGCCTTGATTCGAGAGGTCGACACCGGGGAGCTGTTTTTT.

This sequence joins TRBV15 and TRBJ2-7; no definite D call. Germline CDR1 reads LNHNV; CDR2 reads YYDKDF (reference sequence). V was clipped by 8 bases and J by 3 bases, with 14 bases between them. The CDR3 has 13 amino acids. The CDR3 sequence: CATAPAVDYEQYF. In DNA, the CDR3 is TGTGCCACCGCCCCGGCAGTGGACTACGAGCAGTACTTC.

This CDR3 reads CASSVLWGSRDTQYF. In DNA form, the CDR3 reads TGTGCCAGCAGCGTTCTTTGGGGGAGTCGAGATACGCAGTATTTT. The rearrangement links TRBV9 to TRBJ2-3; either TRBD1 or TRBD2 may fit D (5 bases each). Germline CDR1 and CDR2: SGDLS and YYNGEE. V lost 2 bases to trimming and J lost 5 bases, with 15 bases between them. This CDR3 is 15 amino acids long.

The J gene is TRBJ2-1, the V gene TRBV9; possible D gene TRBD2, 6 bases. Trimming stripped 4 bases from V and 7 bases from J, with 15 bases between. This CDR3 is built from 14 residues. Per germline, CDR1 SGDLS and CDR2 YYNGEE. CDR3 protein: CASSPRDSLNEQFF. The CDR3, as DNA: TGTGCCAGCAGCCCCCGGGACTCCCTAAATGAGCAGTTCTTC.

This chain links TRBV15 with TRBJ2-3; 7 positions match TRBD2. The CDR3 covers 15 residues. Germline V gene lookup returns CDR1 LNHNV and CDR2 YYDKDF (reference sequence). The V gene end was trimmed by 11 bases and the J gene end by 6 bases; junction bases not matched to a gene: 17. The CDR3 DNA is TGTGCCGCCGAACGGACTAGACATCAACGGGATACGCAGTATTTT. It codes for CAAERTRHQRDTQYF.

The chain joins TRBV6-5 to TRBJ2-7; D is unclear. Germline-derived CDR1 and CDR2 are MNHEY and SVGAGI. V was cut by 0 bases and J by 7 bases, with 10 bases left in between. The CDR3 covers 13 residues. CDR3 sequence reads: CASSYSGPREQYF. CDR3 bases: TGTGCCAGCAGTTACTCTGGCCCGCGGGAGCAGTACTTC.

The rearrangement joins TRBV28 to TRBJ2-5, with D unresolved. The CDR3 extends over 14 amino acids. V gave up 2 bases and J gave up 5 bases, with 12 bases separating them. Germline-derived CDR1 and CDR2 are MDHEN and SYDVKM. CDR3 residues: CASSLPNAIETQYF. CDR3 DNA: TGTGCCAGCAGTTTACCCAACGCAATTGAGACCCAGTACTTC.

The chain has TRBV11-3 and TRBJ2-1; D may be TRBD1 (6 bases). Trimming shortened V by 5 bases and J by 3 bases, and 17 bases separated the two germline ends. Looked up from germline, CDR1 is SGHNT and CDR2 is YENEEA. The CDR3 loop spans 16 amino acids. The CDR3 DNA reads TGTGCCAGCAGCCCGGGGACAACCCTAGGCTACAATGAGCAGTTCTTC. Translated: CASSPGTTLGYNEQFF.

The V gene is TRBV6-1, the J gene TRBJ2-7; D is perhaps TRBD1 (5 bases). The CDR3 spans 14 residues. The germline CDR1 and CDR2 sequences are MNHNS and SASEGT. Trimming stripped 3 bases from V and 2 bases from J, with 11 bases between. The CDR3 DNA sequence: TGTGCCAGCAGTGATTGGGGCACCACCTACGAGCAGTACTTC. Translation gives CASSDWGTTYEQYF.

The V and J genes are TRBV28 and TRBJ2-2; possible D gene TRBD2, 5 bases. Germline V gives CDR1 MDHEN, CDR2 SYDVKM. Trimming took off 5 bases at V and 4 bases at J, with 11 bases between the two ends. The CDR3 totals 14 residues. The CDR3 here is CASSLTGSTGELFF. The CDR3 coding sequence is TGTGCCAGCAGTCTAACGGGGAGCACCGGGGAGCTGTTTTTT. The full variable domain, rest sourced from reference TRBV28 and TRBJ2-2, is DVKVTQSSRYLVKRTGEKVFLECVQDMDHENMFWYRQDPGLGLRLIYFSYDVKMKEKGDIPEGYSVSREKKERFSLILESASTNQTSMYLCASSLTGSTGELFFGEGSRLTVL.

The table lists this clone with a count of one. The V and J genes are TRBV6-5 and TRBJ2-3; 10 bases line up with TRBD2. The J segment lost 2 bases and the V segment lost 7 bases, leaving 6 bases of the junction unmatched. This CDR3 has 15 amino acids. Germline V gene sequence: CDR1 MNHEY, CDR2 SVGAGI. The DNA for the CDR3 is TGTGCCAGCAACCAAGCGGGAGGGCCCACAGATACGCAGTATTTT. This sequence encodes CASNQAGGPTDTQYF.

This chain connects TRBV9 to TRBJ2-3, with D hard to call. The V gene's germline CDR1 is SGDLS and CDR2 YYNGEE. CDR3 length equals 15 residues. V was cut by 0 bases and J by 4 bases, with 12 bases left in between. In nucleotides, the CDR3 is TGTGCCAGCAGCGTAGTCGGAGAAGGCTCAGATACGCAGTATTTT. Amino acids: CASSVVGEGSDTQYF.

V gene TRBV11-2 combines with J gene TRBJ1-2, with unresolved D. Deletions cut 5 bases from V and 8 bases from J, with 21 bases between. The CDR3 has 15 residues. Germline V gene lookup returns CDR1 SGHAT and CDR2 FQNNGV. The CDR3 DNA is TGTGCCAGCAGCCTCAGCCCGGGAGTGGGGATCGGCTACACCTTC. Its protein product is CASSLSPGVGIGYTF.

Turning to this clone: Other DNA sequences of this sample code for an identical CDR3. CDR3 sequence (DNA): TGTGCCAGCAGCTATGGGGGCTCCTACGAGCAGTACTTC. Translation gives CASSYGGSYEQYF. The chain is built from TRBV27 and TRBJ2-7, with D perhaps given as TRBD1 or TRBD2 (5 bases each). This CDR3 contains 13 residues. Looked up from germline, CDR1 is MNHEY and CDR2 is SMNVEV (reference sequence). Trimming left V 6 bases short and J 0 bases short, with 9 bases between.

This clone was picked up one time. CDR3 bases: TGCGCCAGCAGTCTCTCAGGACCCGGCGCTGAAGCTTTCTTT. Its translation: CASSLSGPGAEAFF. The chain is built from TRBV5-1 and TRBJ1-1; no firm D call. The CDR3 runs to 14 residues. Germline CDR1 and CDR2: SGHRS and YFSETQ. V shed 5 bases and J shed 6 bases, with 17 bases lying between them.

The chain has TRBV1 and TRBJ1-5; the table assigns TRBD1, which was not confirmed against the DNA. TRBV1 is listed as a pseudogene. The CDR3 totals 17 residues. The CDR3 is CTSSHSDRKYSNQPQHF. CDR3 DNA sequence: TGCACCAGCAGCCACTCCGACAGGAAATATAGCAATCAGCCCCAGCATTTT.

V usage is TRBV4-3 and J usage is TRBJ2-3, with 8 nucleotides matching TRBD2. Germline loops: CDR1 LGHNA, CDR2 YSLEER. The CDR3 has 14 amino acids. The V segment lost 1 base and the J segment 5 bases; nucleotides outside the gene matches: 2. CDR3 in DNA: TGCGCCAGCAGCCAAGCCCTAGCGGGAGATACGCAGTATTTT. This sequence encodes CASSQALAGDTQYF.

V usage is TRBV16 and J usage is TRBJ1-4; a possible D gene is TRBD1 (6 bases). Germline V gives CDR1 KGHSY, CDR2 FQNENV. Trimming left V 4 bases short and J 7 bases short, with 13 bases between. The CDR3 runs 14 residues. The DNA for the CDR3 is TGTGCCAGCAGCCCGGGGGCTGGAGTTGAAAAACTGTTTTTT. It encodes CASSPGAGVEKLFF.

In this sample, this clone turned up many times. The rearrangement joins TRBV7-8 to TRBJ2-7, with D possibly being TRBD1 (5 bases). The CDR3 spans 16 residues. Germline loops: CDR1 SGHVS, CDR2 FQNEAQ. V shed 1 base and J shed 2 bases, with 15 bases lying between them. CDR3 sequence (DNA): TGTGCCAGCAGCTTAGAATATAGCTACAGGCCCTACGAGCAGTACTTC. Translation gives CASSLEYSYRPYEQYF. Filled out from reference TRBV7-8 and TRBJ2-7, the complete variable domain reads GAGVSQSPRYKVAKRGQDVALRCDPISGHVSLFWYQQALGQGPEFLTYFQNEAQLDKSGLPSDRFFAERPEGSVSTLKIQRTQQEDSAVYLCASSLEYSYRPYEQYFGPGTRLTVT.

This chain uses TRBV4-3 with TRBJ2-7; tentatively, D is TRBD2 (5 bases). The CDR3 length is 16 residues. Per germline, CDR1 LGHNA and CDR2 YSLEER. The V end was cut by 0 bases, the J end by 0 bases, with 12 bases between. The CDR3 DNA sequence: TGCGCCAGCAGCCAAGATTTTAGCGAAAGCTCCTACGAGCAGTACTTC. This gives the protein CASSQDFSESSYEQYF.

The V and J genes are TRBV7-9 and TRBJ2-5; no clear D gene. Trimming pared 4 bases from V and 9 bases from J, leaving 15 bases between. The CDR3 length is 13 residues. Germline V gene lookup returns CDR1 SEHNR and CDR2 FQNEAQ (reference sequence). The chain's CDR3 is CASSSFTVGAQYF. CDR3 DNA: TGTGCCAGCAGCTCCTTTACCGTTGGGGCCCAGTACTTC.

The chain joins TRBV5-1 to TRBJ2-1; D is perhaps TRBD1 (6 bases). The germline V gene has CDR1 SGHRS and CDR2 YFSETQ. V lost 3 bases, J lost 10 bases, and 20 bases lay in between. The CDR3 sequence is 15 residues long. CDR3 DNA sequence: TGCGCCAGCAGCTGGGCCGGGACACCCTCAGAGGAGCAGTTCTTC. Protein product: CASSWAGTPSEEQFF.

CDR3 in DNA: TGCAGCGTTGGCCCGGCGGGAGGGCCGGGGTATGAGCAGTTCTTC. Its translation: CSVGPAGGPGYEQFF. This rearrangement joins TRBV29-1 to TRBJ2-1; 9 bases agree with TRBD2. Trimming cost V 4 bases and J 8 bases; bases outside gene matches: 12. The CDR3 is made up of 15 amino acids. CDR1 and CDR2 from the germline V gene are SQVTM and ANQGSEA.